These 25 T cell receptor beta chains share one sample of origin, sequenced in a study of circulating CD8 cells and anti-PD-1 response in melanoma. Each library started from around 14 ng of total RNA using the QIAseq Immune Repertoire TCR panel. TCRdb passed the reads through MiXCR, listing each CDR3 protein once. There are hundreds of distinct CDR3 sequences in the sample; roughly 8.9% occur only once, and under 35% lies in the top ten. Four subsets defined by PD-1 and/or TIGIT were sorted from live CD3+CD8+TCRalphabeta+ cells. The starting material was CD8+ T cells from PBMCs, obtained at baseline or after one month of anti-PD-1 therapy (not recorded which). These receptors originate from a human donor with melanoma.

The table lists this clonotype with a few counts. This chain links TRBV9 with TRBJ2-3; D unclear. The J call may be mistaken, given a closer DNA end match to TRBJ1-5. CDR3 length equals 12 residues. Germline V gives CDR1 SGDLS, CDR2 YYNGEE. The DNA for the CDR3 is TGTGCCAGCAGCGTAGGGGCAGATACGCAGCATTTT. Residues: CASSVGADTQHF.

V gene TRBV12-5 combines with J gene TRBJ2-1; D not resolved. Trimming left V 3 bases short and J 7 bases short, with 13 bases between. CDR1 is LGHNT, CDR2 FRNRAP, per germline. The CDR3 has 14 residues. DNA of the CDR3: TGTGCTAGTGGTTTCAAACACCCATCTAATGAGCAGTTCTTC. Translation gives CASGFKHPSNEQFF.

By share, this clonotype counts as medium-sized (0.01 to 0.1%). The chain recombines TRBV2 with TRBJ2-3; D may correspond to TRBD1 or TRBD2 (6 bases each). V dropped 8 bases and J dropped 1 base, with 13 bases sitting between them. The CDR3 contains 14 residues. CDR1 and CDR2 (germline): SNHLY, FYNNEI. The CDR3 loop reads CASGGQGRTDTQYF. The DNA for the CDR3 is TGTGCCAGCGGGGGGCAGGGACGCACAGATACGCAGTATTTT. The full variable domain, its missing parts supplied by reference TRBV2 and TRBJ2-3, is EPEVTQTPSHQVTQMGQEVILRCVPISNHLYFYWYRQILGQKVEFLVSFYNNEISEKSEIFDDQFSVERPDGSNFTLKIRSTKLEDSAMYFCASGGQGRTDTQYFGPGTRLTVL.

This chain joins TRBV7-2 and TRBJ2-1; D call uncertain. Trimming took 5 bases from V and 11 from J, leaving 13 bases between them. CDR1 is SGHTA, CDR2 FQGNSA, per germline. CDR3 length equals 12 residues. CDR3 protein: CASSPPDRQQFF. The CDR3 bases are TGTGCCAGCAGCCCCCCGGATCGGCAGCAGTTCTTC.

This clonotype is large by share. V usage is TRBV19 and J usage is TRBJ2-1, with D unclear. Trimming shortened V by 5 bases and J by 4 bases, and 12 bases separated the two germline ends. In germline, CDR1 is LNHDA, CDR2 SQIVND (reference sequence). The CDR3 loop spans 14 amino acids. CDR3 DNA: TGTGCCAGTAGTCCTACACTGATTTACAATGAGCAGTTCTTC. Its protein product is CASSPTLIYNEQFF.

This clonotype is medium-sized within its sample. The gene calls are TRBV6-6 and TRBJ2-3, with 9 bases that match TRBD1. With V trimmed by 10 bases and J by 6 bases, 11 bases remained unmatched. CDR3 length: 14 residues. Germline CDR1 and CDR2: MNHNY and SVGAGI (reference sequence). CDR3 nucleotide sequence: TGTGCCACGTGGCAGGGACAGGGTTATGATACGCAGTATTTT. Amino acid sequence: CATWQGQGYDTQYF.

This clonotype rates as medium-sized (0.01 to 0.1%). The chain joins TRBV19 to TRBJ2-7, with TRBD2 identical over 14 bases. V gave up 3 bases and J gave up 3 bases; unmatched junction bases: 4. The germline gives CDR1 LNHDA, CDR2 SQIVND (reference sequence). The CDR3 is made up of 16 amino acids. The DNA for the CDR3 is TGTGCCAGTAGTATCGGACTAGCGGGGGGAATCTACGAGCAGTACTTC. Protein product: CASSIGLAGGIYEQYF.

This clonotype was found a few times. The missing conserved phenylalanine or tryptophan at the end of this CDR3 makes a read error likely. V gene TRBV28 combines with J gene TRBJ2-1; 16 nucleotides agree with TRBD2. Germline V lookup: CDR1 MDHEN, CDR2 SYDVKM. Trimming removed 6 bases from V and 4 bases from J; junction bases left unmatched: 9. The CDR3 is 18 amino acids. CDR3 sequence reads: CASRPEGLAGGLYNEQFS. The CDR3 DNA reads TGTGCCAGCAGACCCGAGGGACTAGCGGGGGGGCTATACAATGAGCAGTTCTCC.

This clonotype is classed as large. The chain couples TRBV24-1 to TRBJ2-2; D gene unclear. This CDR3 contains 14 residues. In germline, CDR1 is KGHDR, CDR2 SFDVKD. V lost 4 bases, J lost 6 bases, and 11 bases lay in between. As DNA, the CDR3 is TGTGCCACCAGTGACCCGTTTAACCCCGGGGAGCTGTTTTTT. Translation gives CATSDPFNPGELFF.

This clonotype is labeled medium-sized (0.01 to 0.1%). J is TRBJ2-7 and V is TRBV19; D tentatively reads TRBD1 or TRBD2 (7 bases each). The V end lost 3 bases, the J end lost 0 bases, and 18 bases lay between the germline ends. Germline loops: CDR1 LNHDA, CDR2 SQIVND (reference sequence). This CDR3 comprises 17 residues. CDR3 protein: CASSIRKGGGSSYEQYF. The CDR3 bases are TGTGCCAGTAGTATTCGGAAAGGGGGCGGGAGCTCCTACGAGCAGTACTTC.

Relative to its sample, this clonotype is large. Likely a read error: the CDR3 ends without its conserved phenylalanine or tryptophan. The V and J genes are TRBV7-9 and TRBJ1-1, with unresolved D. V was shortened by 0 bases and J by 4 bases, with 12 bases between the two germline ends. CDR1 is SEHNR and CDR2 is FQNEAQ in the germline V gene (reference sequence). The CDR3 runs 15 residues. The CDR3 sequence: CASSLAGLGGTEAFL. In nucleotides, the CDR3 is TGTGCCAGCAGCTTAGCCGGCCTGGGAGGCACTGAAGCTTTCCTT.

This clonotype is termed large. The chain has TRBV29-1 and TRBJ1-2; D is possibly TRBD1 (5 bases). Germline V lookup: CDR1 SQVTM, CDR2 ANQGSEA. V shed 5 bases and J shed 3 bases, with 28 bases lying between them. This CDR3 contains 18 residues. Here the CDR3 DNA reads TGCAGCGTTTGGGGCAGGGCAGGAACCGAATCTTCCTACTATGGCTACACCTTC. It translates to CSVWGRAGTESSYYGYTF.

This clonotype is large (0.1 to 1%). V gene TRBV6-6 combines with J gene TRBJ1-6; D is uncertain. Trimming took 4 bases from V and 8 from J, leaving 12 bases between them. The CDR3 is made up of 14 amino acids. Germline CDR1 and CDR2: MNHNY and SVGAGI (reference sequence). CDR3 sequence: CASSLGRVDSPLHF. The CDR3 DNA is TGTGCCAGCAGTTTAGGACGGGTTGATTCACCCCTCCACTTT.

This clonotype was observed once. The chain carries TRBV28 and TRBJ1-1; perhaps TRBD1 as D (6 bases). Per germline, CDR1 MDHEN and CDR2 SYDVKM. The CDR3 runs 17 residues. The V gene lost 2 bases and the J gene lost 4 bases, with 20 bases spanning the gap. Here the CDR3 reads CASSLAGGAGAFTEAFF. The CDR3 bases are TGTGCCAGCAGTTTAGCGGGTGGGGCAGGGGCTTTCACTGAAGCTTTCTTT.

The chain employs TRBV6-6 and TRBJ1-4; D remains ambiguous. Germline V CDR1 and CDR2: MNHNY, SVGAGI (reference sequence). CDR3 length: 18 residues. Trimming shortened V by 7 bases and J by 0 bases, and 21 bases separated the two germline ends. CDR3 DNA: TGTGCCAGCACAGCGCAGAGGGAGGTGATGGCAACTAATGAAAAACTGTTTTTT. It is translated as CASTAQREVMATNEKLFF.

This clonotype is medium-sized in the sample. This chain links TRBV20-1 with TRBJ1-2; 8 nucleotides align to TRBD1. V gave up 0 bases and J gave up 4 bases; unmatched junction bases: 10. Per germline, CDR1 DFQATT and CDR2 SNEGSKA (reference sequence). There are 16 residues in the CDR3. This CDR3 is CSARETGGSPSYGYTF. CDR3 coding DNA: TGCAGTGCTAGAGAAACAGGGGGATCCCCTTCCTATGGCTACACCTTC.

Regarding this clonotype: Likely a read error: the CDR3 ends without its conserved phenylalanine or tryptophan. This chain links TRBV28 with TRBJ2-3; D not resolved. CDR3 length: 12 amino acids. Germline-derived CDR1 and CDR2 are MDHEN and SYDVKM. V lost 5 bases and J 2 bases, leaving 5 bases between the germline ends. In nucleotides, the CDR3 is TGTGCCAGCAGTATAATCACAGATACGCAGTATCTT. It encodes CASSIITDTQYL.

The chain employs TRBV6-2 or TRBV6-3 and TRBJ2-7, with a weak D call TRBD1 (6 bases). The germline V and J ends were trimmed by 3 bases and 4 bases, with 10 bases remaining between them. The CDR3 is 13 amino acids. The germline V gene encodes CDR1 MNHEY and CDR2 SVGEGT. The CDR3 spells CASSYIQGYEQYF. CDR3 DNA: TGTGCCAGCAGTTATATACAGGGTTACGAGCAGTACTTC.

In this sample, this clonotype is large. The genes are TRBV27 and TRBJ1-1; a possible D gene is TRBD1 (5 bases). V lost 5 bases and J lost 0, with 10 bases in between. In germline, CDR1 is MNHEY, CDR2 SMNVEV (reference sequence). This CDR3 region has 14 residues. In DNA form, the CDR3 reads TGTGCCAGCAGTCTCAGGGCCCTGAACACTGAAGCTTTCTTT. Its translation: CASSLRALNTEAFF.

This clonotype has only a few counts. V and J are TRBV5-8 and TRBJ2-6, with 8 positions matching TRBD1. CDR1 is SGHTS and CDR2 is YDEGEE in the germline V gene. After removal of 9 bases from V and 0 bases from J, the junction contained 11 bases not matched to a gene. This CDR3 has 17 residues. CDR3 DNA: TGTGCCATCAATCTACAGACAGGGGTCTCTGGGGCCAACGTCCTGACTTTC. Amino acids: CAINLQTGVSGANVLTF. The full variable domain, rest sourced from reference TRBV5-8 and TRBJ2-6, is EAGVTQSPTHLIKTRGQQATLRCSPISGHTSVYWYQQALGLGLQFLLWYDEGEERNRGNFPPRFSGRQFPNYSSELNVNALELEDSALYLCAINLQTGVSGANVLTFGAGSRLTVL.

This clonotype qualifies as medium-sized. The genes are TRBV9 and TRBJ2-7; D may be TRBD2 (5 bases). Germline loops: CDR1 SGDLS, CDR2 YYNGEE. This CDR3 contains 14 residues. With 7 bases removed from V and 6 bases from J, the gap between germline ends came to 20 bases. The CDR3 sequence is CASAPGTHVVEQYF. The CDR3 DNA is TGTGCCAGCGCGCCGGGAACTCACGTGGTCGAGCAGTACTTC.

This clonotype is deemed medium-sized. This chain uses TRBV11-1 with TRBJ2-3; 7 bases match TRBD2. Germline CDR1 SGHAT, CDR2 FQDESV (reference sequence). V shed 5 bases, J shed 4 bases, and the junction held 6 bases outside the gene matches. CDR3 length: 14 amino acids. For the CDR3, the DNA is TGTGCCAGCAGCCAACGGGCGGGGGCAGATACGCAGTATTTT. Protein sequence: CASSQRAGADTQYF. Complete variable domain (other parts from reference TRBV11-1 and TRBJ2-3): EAEVAQSPRYKITEKSQAVAFWCDPISGHATLYWYRQILGQGPELLVQFQDESVVDDSQLPKDRFSAERLKGVDSTLKIQPAELGDSAMYLCASSQRAGADTQYFGPGTRLTVL.

This clonotype is labeled as large. V gene TRBV4-2 combines with J gene TRBJ2-2, with 10 bases aligning to TRBD2. The CDR3 contains 18 residues. CDR1 is LGHNA, CDR2 YNFKEQ, per germline. The V gene end was trimmed by 4 bases and the J gene end by 0 bases; junction bases not matched to a gene: 8. The chain's CDR3 is CASSLLSGGVSNTGELFF. In nucleotides, the CDR3 is TGTGCCAGCAGCCTCCTCAGCGGGGGGGTATCGAACACCGGGGAGCTGTTTTTT.

In its sample, this clonotype is medium-sized. The rearrangement joins TRBV2 to TRBJ1-1; TRBD1 agrees at 10 bases. Trimming at V came to 3 bases and at J to 5 bases, leaving 9 bases not matched to a gene. Germline values: CDR1 SNHLY, CDR2 FYNNEI. The CDR3 runs to 16 residues. The CDR3 DNA reads as TGTGCCAGCAGTGACCCAATGACAGGGGGCTGGACTGAAGCTTTCTTT. Residues: CASSDPMTGGWTEAFF.

Turning to this clonotype: The junction and the germline gene differ at one end; a read error may be behind it. V gene TRBV27 combines with J gene TRBJ1-1; weak D call: TRBD1 (5 bases). CDR3 length equals 14 residues. Germline CDR1 and CDR2: MNHEY and SMNVEV (reference sequence). CDR3 nucleotide sequence: TGTGCCAGCAGTCCCAGGGCCCTGAACACTGAGGCTTTCTTT. Residues: CASSPRALNTEAFF.